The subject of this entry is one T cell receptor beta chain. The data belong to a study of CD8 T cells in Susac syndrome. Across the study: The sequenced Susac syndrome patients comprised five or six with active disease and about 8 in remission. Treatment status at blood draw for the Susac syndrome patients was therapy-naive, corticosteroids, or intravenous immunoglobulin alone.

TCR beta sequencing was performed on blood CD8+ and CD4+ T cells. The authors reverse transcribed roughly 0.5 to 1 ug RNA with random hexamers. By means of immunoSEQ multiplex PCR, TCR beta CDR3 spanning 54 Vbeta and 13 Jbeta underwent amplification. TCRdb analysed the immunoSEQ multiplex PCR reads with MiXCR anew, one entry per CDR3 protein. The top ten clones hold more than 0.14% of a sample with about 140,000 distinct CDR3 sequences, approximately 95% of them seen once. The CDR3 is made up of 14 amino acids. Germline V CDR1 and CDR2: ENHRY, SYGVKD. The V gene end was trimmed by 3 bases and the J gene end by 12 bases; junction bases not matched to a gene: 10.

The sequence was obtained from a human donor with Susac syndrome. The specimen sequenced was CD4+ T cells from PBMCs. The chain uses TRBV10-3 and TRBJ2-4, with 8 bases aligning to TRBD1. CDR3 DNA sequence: TGTGCCATCAGTGATGCCGGGACAGGTCTTAATCAGTACTTC. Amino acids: CAISDAGTGLNQYF.